The rows below give T cell receptor beta chains drawn from one sample of a study of CD8+ T cells in alopecia areata. The assay was immunoSEQ multiplex PCR, and TCRdb's table has in-frame clones only and misses some. The sample has 180,000 or so clones; 45% to 60% are singletons. The material was CD8+ T cells sorted from blood, obtained between weeks 51 and 54, from a patient treated with tofacitinib. These receptors originate from a human donor with alopecia areata. Both conserved end residues are part of each CDR3. Fields, in order: V gene, D gene, J gene, CDR3 length, clone size, CDR3 protein, CDR3 DNA. A D gene is named only where the DNA matches it firmly. Clone size is stated in some rows and not others, as once, few, many or a class when expanded.

v_gene: TRBV7-2
d_gene: TRBD2
j_gene: TRBJ2-7
len: 15
abundance: NA
CDR3aa: CASSWVSGTSGEQYF
CDR3nt: TGTGCCAGCAGCTGGGTGTCCGGGACTAGCGGCGAGCAGTACTTC

v_gene: TRBV27
d_gene: NA
j_gene: TRBJ2-7
len: 13
abundance: NA
CDR3aa: CASSFGQSYEQYF
CDR3nt: TGTGCCAGCAGTTTTGGACAGAGCTACGAGCAGTACTTC

v_gene: TRBV5-1
d_gene: TRBD1
j_gene: TRBJ2-7
len: 13
abundance: NA
CDR3aa: CASSRDRVSEQYF
CDR3nt: TGCGCCAGCAGCAGGGACAGGGTTAGCGAGCAGTACTTC

v_gene: TRBV30
d_gene: NA
j_gene: TRBJ2-2
len: 11
abundance: NA
CDR3aa: CAWDWTGELFF
CDR3nt: TGTGCCTGGGATTGGACCGGGGAGCTGTTTTTT

v_gene: TRBV5-1
d_gene: NA
j_gene: TRBJ2-2
len: 15
abundance: NA
CDR3aa: CASSFGTRSTGELFF
CDR3nt: TGCGCCAGCAGCTTTGGGACTCGAAGCACCGGGGAGCTGTTTTTT

v_gene: TRBV19
d_gene: NA
j_gene: TRBJ2-1
len: 13
abundance: few
CDR3aa: CASSTGTPLEQFF
CDR3nt: TGTGCCAGTAGTACCGGGACACCACTTGAGCAGTTCTTC

v_gene: TRBV13
d_gene: TRBD2
j_gene: TRBJ2-2
len: 15
abundance: NA
CDR3aa: CASSSGLAATGELFF
CDR3nt: TGTGCCAGCAGCTCGGGACTAGCGGCCACCGGGGAGCTGTTTTTT

v_gene: TRBV6-6
d_gene: TRBD1
j_gene: TRBJ1-5
len: 12
abundance: NA
CDR3aa: CASSDRDQPQHF
CDR3nt: TGTGCCAGCAGTGACAGGGATCAGCCCCAGCATTTT

v_gene: TRBV5-1
d_gene: TRBD1
j_gene: TRBJ2-3
len: 17
abundance: few
CDR3aa: CASSPDETGPRTDTQYF
CDR3nt: TGCGCCAGCAGCCCAGATGAGACAGGGCCCCGCACAGATACGCAGTATTTT

v_gene: TRBV4-3
d_gene: NA
j_gene: TRBJ2-7
len: 16
abundance: NA
CDR3aa: CASSQDHGGVSYEQYF
CDR3nt: TGCGCCAGCAGCCAAGATCATGGCGGAGTGTCTTACGAGCAGTACTTC

v_gene: TRBV11-2
d_gene: NA
j_gene: TRBJ1-5
len: 15
abundance: NA
CDR3aa: CASSLGLTQNQPQHF
CDR3nt: TGTGCCAGCAGCTTAGGTCTGACACAAAATCAGCCCCAGCATTTT

v_gene: TRBV2
d_gene: TRBD2
j_gene: TRBJ2-3
len: 16
abundance: NA
CDR3aa: CASSGTSGATTDTQYF
CDR3nt: TGTGCCAGCAGTGGGACTAGCGGGGCGACCACAGATACGCAGTATTTT

v_gene: TRBV4-3
d_gene: NA
j_gene: TRBJ2-2
len: 15
abundance: few
CDR3aa: CASSQDGANTGELFF
CDR3nt: TGCGCCAGCAGCCAAGACGGCGCGAACACCGGGGAGCTGTTTTTT